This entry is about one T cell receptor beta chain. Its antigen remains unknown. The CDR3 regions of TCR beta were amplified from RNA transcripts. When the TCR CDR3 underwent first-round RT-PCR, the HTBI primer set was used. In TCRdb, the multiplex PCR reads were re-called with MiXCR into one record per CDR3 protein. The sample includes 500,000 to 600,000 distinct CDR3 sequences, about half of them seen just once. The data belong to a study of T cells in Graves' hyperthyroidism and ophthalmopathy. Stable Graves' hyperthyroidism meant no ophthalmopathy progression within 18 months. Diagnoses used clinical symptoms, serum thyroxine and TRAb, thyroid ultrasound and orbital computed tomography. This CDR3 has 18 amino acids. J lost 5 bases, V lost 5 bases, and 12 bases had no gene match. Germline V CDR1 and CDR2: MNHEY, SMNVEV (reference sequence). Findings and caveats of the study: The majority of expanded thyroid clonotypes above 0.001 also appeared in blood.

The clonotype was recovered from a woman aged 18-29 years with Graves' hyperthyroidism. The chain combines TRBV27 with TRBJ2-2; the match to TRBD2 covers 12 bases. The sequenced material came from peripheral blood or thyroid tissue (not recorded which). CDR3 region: CASSPDRGLAGGTGELFF. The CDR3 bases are TGTGCCAGCAGTCCCGATAGAGGGCTAGCGGGAGGGACCGGGGAGCTGTTTTTT.